This TCR beta chain was profiled in a study of T cell responses to AZD1222 COVID-19 vaccine. Study-level findings and limits: Regions 160-218 and 743-854 held dominance among vaccine-associated CD4 TCRs, which spanned spike. The study found Spike-specific TCR breadth and depth rose after two AZD1222 doses. Females made up more of the donors, who were largely white British, and clonal diversity may have come out too low.

This clone showed up just a few times. Its antigen is undetermined. Data came from immunoSEQ multiplex PCR; TCRdb stores just in-frame clones and leaves some out. The sample shows 170,000 or so clones, around 88% of them seen only once. V dropped 4 bases and J dropped 8; count of bases not matched to a gene: 8. In germline, CDR1 is SGHDT, CDR2 YYEEEE. This CDR3 spans 15 amino acids. Sequenced here: peripheral blood, sampled 28 days after the second AZD1222 dose. The chain is built from TRBV5-6 and TRBJ2-1, with 11 nucleotides matching TRBD2. The sequence was obtained from an adult who received the AZD1222 COVID-19 vaccine. CDR3 region: CASSPRGSGGDEQFF. CDR3 DNA: TGTGCCAGCAGCCCCCGTGGTAGCGGGGGGGATGAGCAGTTCTTC. Full variable domain (outside the CDR3, taken from reference TRBV5-6 and TRBJ2-1): DAGVTQSPTHLIKTRGQQVTLRCSPKSGHDTVSWYQQALGQGPQFIFQYYEEEERQRGNFPDRFSGHQFPNYSSELNVNALLLGDSALYLCASSPRGSGGDEQFFGPGTRLTVL.